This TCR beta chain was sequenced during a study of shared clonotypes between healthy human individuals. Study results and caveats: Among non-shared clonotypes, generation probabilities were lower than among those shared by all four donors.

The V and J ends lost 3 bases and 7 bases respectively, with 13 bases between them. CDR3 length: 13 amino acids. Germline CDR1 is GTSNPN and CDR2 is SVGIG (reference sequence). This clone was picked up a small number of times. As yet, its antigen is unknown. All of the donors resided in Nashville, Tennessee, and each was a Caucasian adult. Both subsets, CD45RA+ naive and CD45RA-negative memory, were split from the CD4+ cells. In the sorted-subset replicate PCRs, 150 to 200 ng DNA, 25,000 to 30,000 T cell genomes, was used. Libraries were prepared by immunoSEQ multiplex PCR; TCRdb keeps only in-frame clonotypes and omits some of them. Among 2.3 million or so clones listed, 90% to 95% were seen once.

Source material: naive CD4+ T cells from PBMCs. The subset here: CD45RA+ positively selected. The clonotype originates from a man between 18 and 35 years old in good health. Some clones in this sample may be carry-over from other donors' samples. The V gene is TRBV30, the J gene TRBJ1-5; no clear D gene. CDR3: CAWSISQQQPQHF. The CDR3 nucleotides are TGTGCCTGGAGCATTTCTCAACAGCAGCCCCAGCATTTT. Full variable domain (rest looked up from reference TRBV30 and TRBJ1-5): SQTIHQWPATLVQPVGSPLSLECTVEGTSNPNLYWYRQAAGRGLQLLFYSVGIGQISSEVPQNLSASRPQDRQFILSSKKLLLSDSGFYLCAWSISQQQPQHFGDGTRLSIL.